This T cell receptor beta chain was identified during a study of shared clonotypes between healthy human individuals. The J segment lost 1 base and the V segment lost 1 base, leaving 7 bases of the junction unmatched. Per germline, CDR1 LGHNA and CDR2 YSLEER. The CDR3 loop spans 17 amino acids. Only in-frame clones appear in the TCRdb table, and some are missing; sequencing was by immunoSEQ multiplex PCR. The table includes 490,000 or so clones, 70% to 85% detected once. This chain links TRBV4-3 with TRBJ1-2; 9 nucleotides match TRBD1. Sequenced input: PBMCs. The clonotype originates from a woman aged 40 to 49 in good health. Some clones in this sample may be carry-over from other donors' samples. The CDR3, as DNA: TGCGCCAGCAGCCAAGTGACGGGACAGGGTGTTAACTATGGCTACACCTTC. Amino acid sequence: CASSQVTGQGVNYGYTF.